What follows is one TCR beta chain and its context. Its antigen is undetermined. The method was immunoSEQ multiplex PCR; TCRdb's version includes in-frame clones alone and lacks a portion of them. The sample has about 170,000 clones, approximately 90% seen once; the top ten hold 2.6%. The data derive from a study of T cell responses to AZD1222 COVID-19 vaccine. The overall study: Second-dose groups at about 4 or about 12 weeks were pooled. Study outcomes and limitations: Repertoire sampling was restricted to post-peak T cell response timepoints. It should be noted that donors were predominantly white British and more often female, and clonal diversity was possibly underestimated. Baseline antibody screening turned up just a handful of seropositive AZD1222 recipients.

The CDR3 covers 16 residues. Germline V gene data show CDR1 as MNHEY and CDR2 as SMNVEV (reference sequence). V was pared by 5 bases and J by 5 bases, with 12 bases of the junction left unmatched. This chain uses TRBV27 with TRBJ1-2; 9 nucleotides match TRBD1. This TCR was recovered from an adult in good health. The source was peripheral blood, collected on day 0 of AZD1222 vaccination. The CDR3 coding sequence is TGTGCCAGCAGTGACCCGGGACAGGGTGGAAGTTATGGCTACACCTTC. Translating it yields CASSDPGQGGSYGYTF.